This is a list of T cell receptor beta chains from one sample in a study of T cells after yellow fever vaccination. One entry per CDR3 protein results from TCRdb running MiXCR on the 5' RACE reads. There are hundreds of thousands of distinct CDR3 sequences in the sample; roughly an eighth occur only once, and about 16% lies in the top ten. The sample here was PBMCs, taken on the day of the yellow fever booster vaccination. The receptors shown here come from a man aged 25-40 years who received the YFV17D yellow fever vaccine. CDR3s include the opening cysteine and the closing phenylalanine or tryptophan. The order of the fields is D gene, V gene, J gene, clone size, CDR3 DNA, CDR3 protein. A D gene is named only where the DNA matches it firmly. Size is omitted from some rows. Given values are once, few, many or a class for expanded clones.

d_call: .
v_call: TRBV28
j_call: TRBJ2-2
clone_size: few
cdr3_nt: TGTGCCAGCAGTAGCACAGGGATGACCGGGGAGCTGTTTTTT
cdr3_aa: CASSSTGMTGELFF

d_call: TRBD1
v_call: TRBV3-1
j_call: TRBJ1-1
clone_size: few
cdr3_nt: TGTGCCAGCAGCCACGGGACAGGTTTTAACACTGAAGCTTTCTTT
cdr3_aa: CASSHGTGFNTEAFF

d_call: .
v_call: TRBV20-1
j_call: TRBJ2-5
clone_size: few
cdr3_nt: TGCAGTGTTCAAATTCCAAGGGCAGAGGGGCAAGAGACCCAGTACTTC
cdr3_aa: CSVQIPRAEGQETQYF

d_call: TRBD2
v_call: TRBV7-9
j_call: TRBJ2-1
clone_size: .
cdr3_nt: TGTGCCAGCAGCTCACTAGCGTGGGGCTCCTACAATGAGCAGTTCTTC
cdr3_aa: CASSSLAWGSYNEQFF

d_call: TRBD2
v_call: TRBV11-1
j_call: TRBJ2-1
clone_size: .
cdr3_nt: TGTGCCAGCAGCCCTCCCCTGGGACTAGCGCTTCTACCTCAAGCCCATGAGCAGTTCTTC
cdr3_aa: CASSPPLGLALLPQAHEQFF

d_call: .
v_call: TRBV28
j_call: TRBJ2-7
clone_size: .
cdr3_nt: TGTGCCAGCAGTTTTCGGGACGAGCGGTACTTC
cdr3_aa: CASSFRDERYF

d_call: TRBD2
v_call: TRBV12-3/TRBV12-4
j_call: TRBJ2-3
clone_size: few
cdr3_nt: TGTGCCAGCAGTTACTCGGGACTAGCGGGAATCACAGATACGCAGTATTTT
cdr3_aa: CASSYSGLAGITDTQYF

d_call: .
v_call: TRBV7-8
j_call: TRBJ2-7
clone_size: few
cdr3_nt: TGTGCCAGCAGCTTTCCCACAGCGGGTCTCTCCGATCACGAGCAGTACTTC
cdr3_aa: CASSFPTAGLSDHEQYF

d_call: TRBD1
v_call: TRBV20-1
j_call: TRBJ2-1
clone_size: .
cdr3_nt: TGCAGTGCTAGAGACCCACAGGGGGCGCGGGATGAGCAGTTCTTC
cdr3_aa: CSARDPQGARDEQFF

d_call: .
v_call: TRBV25-1
j_call: TRBJ2-1
clone_size: .
cdr3_nt: TGTGCCAGCAGGACAGGTGGCTACAATGAGCAGTTCTTC
cdr3_aa: CASRTGGYNEQFF